This T cell receptor (beta chain) was identified in a study of blood T cell repertoires in COVID-19. Study-wide context: Samples taken during acute and convalescent COVID-19 were collected in the United States, Italy and Spain. Sources were T cells, B-cell-depleted T cells, or PBMCs; the material itself was cDNA or gDNA.

Original data processing: For nucleated cells, counts were estimated from reference gene primer amplification. The protocol was immunoSEQ multiplex PCR, while the TCRdb copy is restricted to in-frame clones and leaves out a portion. The V and J calls and the clone size are those of that table, but D and trimming were determined from the DNA. The sample yields approximately 80,000 clones, 82% seen once. Trimming took off 4 bases at V and 7 bases at J, with 16 bases between the two ends. Germline V gene data show CDR1 as MGHDK and CDR2 as SYGVNS. This CDR3 region has 15 residues. The source material was peripheral blood. The receptor comes from a human donor in a cohort sampled during active COVID-19. J is TRBJ1-4 and V is TRBV25-1; D is unclear. The CDR3 DNA reads TGTGCCAGCAGTGCCGCAGGCCTCACAACTGAAAAACTGTTTTTT. Translation gives CASSAAGLTTEKLFF.